This T cell receptor (beta chain) appears in the sequencing data of a study of Graves' ophthalmopathy and Graves' hyperthyroidism. Study-wide background: Peripheral blood (taken before any treatment) was collected at initial diagnosis.

The CDR3 has 16 residues. The germline V gene encodes CDR1 MGHRA and CDR2 YSYEKL. V shed 0 bases and J shed 5 bases, with 11 bases lying between them. Newly diagnosed, the hyperthyroidism patients had under 2 months' duration and were aged 18 to 65. Amplification of TCR beta CDR3 regions used RNA transcripts. First-round RT-PCR employed HTBI primers, with a second-round multiplex PCR after it. TCRdb re-called the multiplex PCR reads through MiXCR, storing one row per CDR3 protein. The sample records hundreds of thousands of distinct CDR3 sequences, about 24% being singletons. Many counts were recorded for this clonotype.

The chain employs TRBV4-1 and TRBJ1-6; perhaps TRBD1 as D (5 bases). Sample: peripheral blood. The source of this sequence is a woman in her late teens or twenties with stable Graves' hyperthyroidism. Some clones in this sample may be carry-over from other donors' samples. CDR3 nucleotides: TGCGCCAGCAGCCAAGATGGGGGAGGTAATAATTCACCCCTCCACTTT. Translated: CASSQDGGGNNSPLHF.